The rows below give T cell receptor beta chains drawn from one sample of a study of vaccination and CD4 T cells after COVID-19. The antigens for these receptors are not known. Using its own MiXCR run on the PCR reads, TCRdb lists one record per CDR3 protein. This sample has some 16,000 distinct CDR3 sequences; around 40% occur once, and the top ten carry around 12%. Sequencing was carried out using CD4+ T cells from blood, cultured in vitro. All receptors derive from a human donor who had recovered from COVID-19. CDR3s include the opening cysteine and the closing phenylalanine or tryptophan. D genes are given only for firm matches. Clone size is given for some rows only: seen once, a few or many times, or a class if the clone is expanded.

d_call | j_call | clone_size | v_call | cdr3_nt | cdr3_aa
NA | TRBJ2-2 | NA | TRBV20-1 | TGCAGTGCTAGCGTGGGGGGTCCGAACACCGGGGAGCTGTTTTTT | CSASVGGPNTGELFF
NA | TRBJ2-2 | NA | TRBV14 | TGTGCCAGCAGCCAAGTTCGGGGACTCAAAACCGGGGAGCTGTTTTTT | CASSQVRGLKTGELFF
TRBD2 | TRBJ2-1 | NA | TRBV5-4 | TGTGCCAGCAGCCGACCGAGTTCGAGCGGGAGAGGTTACAATGAGCAGTTCTTC | CASSRPSSSGRGYNEQFF
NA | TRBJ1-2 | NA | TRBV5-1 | TGCGCCAGCAGCTGGGGGGAGGGGCAGAACTATGGCTACACCTTC | CASSWGEGQNYGYTF
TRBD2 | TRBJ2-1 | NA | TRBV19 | TGTGCCAGCAAGATGACTAGCGGGAGGATCAATGAGCAGTTCTTC | CASKMTSGRINEQFF
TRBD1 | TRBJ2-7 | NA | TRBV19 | TGTGCCAGTAGTCCCAGAGGACGGGACAGGGGGACATACGAGCAGTACTTC | CASSPRGRDRGTYEQYF
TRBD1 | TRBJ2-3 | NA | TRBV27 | TGTGCCAGCAGCCGAATCACAGGGGGCGCTCGGACAGATACGCAGTATTTT | CASSRITGGARTDTQYF
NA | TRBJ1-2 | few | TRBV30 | TGTGCCTGGAGTCCGGGGGGGGCTTATGGCTACACCTTC | CAWSPGGAYGYTF
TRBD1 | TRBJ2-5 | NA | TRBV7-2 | TGTGCCAGCTTATCGCAGGGACAGGGAAACGGAGAGACCCAGTACTTC | CASLSQGQGNGETQYF
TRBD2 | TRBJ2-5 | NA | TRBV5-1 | TGCGCCAGCAGCTTTCTAGCGGGAGGGCCACAGACCCAGTACTTC | CASSFLAGGPQTQYF
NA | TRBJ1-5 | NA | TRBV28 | TGTGCCAGCAGTTTGGCACGGGGCGGCAATCAGCCCCAGCATTTT | CASSLARGGNQPQHF
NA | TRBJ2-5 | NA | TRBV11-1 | TGTGCCAGCAGCTTACAAAGGGACGCCCAGTACTTC | CASSLQRDAQYF
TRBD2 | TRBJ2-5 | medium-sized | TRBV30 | TGTGCCTGGAGTGCGGGAACTTACCTAGCGGCCCAAGAGACCCAGTACTTC | CAWSAGTYLAAQETQYF
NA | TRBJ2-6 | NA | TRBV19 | TGTGCCAGTAGTAGTGCGAGGGACTCTGGGGCCAACGTCCTGACTTTC | CASSSARDSGANVLTF
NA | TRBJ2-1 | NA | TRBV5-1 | TGCGCCAGCAGTAGAGTAAGCTCCTACAATGAGCAGTTCTTC | CASSRVSSYNEQFF
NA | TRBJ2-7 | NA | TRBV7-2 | TGTGCCAGCAGCTTAGGTATCGAGCAGTACTTC | CASSLGIEQYF
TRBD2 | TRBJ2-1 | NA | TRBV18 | TGTGCCAGCTCACCACCGATCACTAGCGGGAGGTATAGCAATGAGCAGTTCTTC | CASSPPITSGRYSNEQFF
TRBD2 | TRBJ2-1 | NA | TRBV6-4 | TGTGCCAGCAGTGACTCTAGCGGGAGCTACAATGAGCAGTTCTTC | CASSDSSGSYNEQFF
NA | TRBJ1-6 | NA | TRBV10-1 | TGCGCCAGCAGTGGGAGTAATTCACCCCTCCACTTT | CASSGSNSPLHF
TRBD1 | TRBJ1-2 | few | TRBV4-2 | TGTGCCAGCAGCCAAGAAAGGGTAGGGGGCACCTATGGCTACACCTTC | CASSQERVGGTYGYTF
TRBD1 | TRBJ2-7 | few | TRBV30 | TGTGCCTGGAGTTTACAGGGGAGCTACGAGCAGTACTTC | CAWSLQGSYEQYF
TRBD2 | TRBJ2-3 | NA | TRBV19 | TGTGCCAGTAGACCCGGGACTAGCGGGAGGAACACAGATACGCAGTATTTT | CASRPGTSGRNTDTQYF
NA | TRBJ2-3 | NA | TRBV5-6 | TGTGCCAGCAGCCGCGCGCCTAGCAGACCTAGCACAGATACGCAGTATTTT | CASSRAPSRPSTDTQYF
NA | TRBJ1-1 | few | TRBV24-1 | TGTGCCACCAGTGACGGACAGCCGAACACTGAAGCTTTCTTT | CATSDGQPNTEAFF
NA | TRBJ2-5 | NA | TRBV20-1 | TGCAGTGCTAGAGATCCCGGGGGAGCTGGGGAGACCCAGTACTTC | CSARDPGGAGETQYF
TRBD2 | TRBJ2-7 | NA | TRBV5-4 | TGTGCCAGCAGCTTGTTGGGCATAGCGGGAGGCGGTGAGCAGTACTTC | CASSLLGIAGGGEQYF
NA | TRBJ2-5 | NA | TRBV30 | TGTGCCTGGAGTCGGGCTTTGGAGACCCAGTACTTC | CAWSRALETQYF
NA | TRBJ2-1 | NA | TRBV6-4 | TGTGCCAGCAGTGAGTCTCCAATCAATGAGCAGTTCTTC | CASSESPINEQFF
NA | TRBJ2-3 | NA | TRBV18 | TGTGCCAGCTCACTTGCAGGAGGAGATACGCAGTATTTT | CASSLAGGDTQYF
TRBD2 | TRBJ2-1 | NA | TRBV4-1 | TGCGCCAGCAGTGCCGGTGGGGCGGGAGGGGGCAATGAGCAGTTCTTC | CASSAGGAGGGNEQFF
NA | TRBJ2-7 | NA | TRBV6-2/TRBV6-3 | TGTGCCAGCAGGAGGACTTCCTACTACGAGCAGTACTTC | CASRRTSYYEQYF
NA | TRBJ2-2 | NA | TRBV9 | TGTGCCAGCAGCGTATATTTGGACATTATGGACACCGGGGAGCTGTTTTTT | CASSVYLDIMDTGELFF
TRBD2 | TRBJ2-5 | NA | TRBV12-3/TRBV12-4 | TGTGCCAGCAGTGTTTCGGGGGGGAGAGGGGAGACCCAGTACTTC | CASSVSGGRGETQYF
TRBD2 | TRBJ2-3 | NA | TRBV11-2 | TGTGCCAGCAGACCTAGAACTAGCGGGAGGGCCTGGGATACGCAGTATTTT | CASRPRTSGRAWDTQYF
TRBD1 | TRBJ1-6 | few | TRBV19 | TGTGCCAGTAGTCCCCGGGACAGAAAGGGAAATTCACCCCTCCACTTT | CASSPRDRKGNSPLHF
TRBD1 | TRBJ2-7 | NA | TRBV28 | TGTGCCAGCAGCCCGGGACAGGACGTCTACGAGCAGTACTTC | CASSPGQDVYEQYF
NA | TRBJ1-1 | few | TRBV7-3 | TGTGCCAGCTTTATGGATGGGGTCTATCCGGAGGACACTGAAGCTTTCTTT | CASFMDGVYPEDTEAFF
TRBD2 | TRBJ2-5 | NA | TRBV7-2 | TGTGCCAGCAGCTTAGTTCTGGGACTAGCGGGAGAGACCCAGTACTTC | CASSLVLGLAGETQYF
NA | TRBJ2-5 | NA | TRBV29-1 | TGCAGCGTTGAAGTCTCTGGGACTGAGACCCAGTACTTC | CSVEVSGTETQYF
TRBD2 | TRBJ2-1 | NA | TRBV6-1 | TGTGCCAGCAGTCGACGCTCAGCGGGAGAATCGACCAATGAGCAGTTCTTC | CASSRRSAGESTNEQFF
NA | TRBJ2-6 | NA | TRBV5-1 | TGCGCCAGCAGCTTGCCAGGGTCCCGAGGCCCTGGGGCCAACGTCCTGACTTTC | CASSLPGSRGPGANVLTF
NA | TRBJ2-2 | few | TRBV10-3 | TGTGCCATCAGTGAACCCCCCGGGGAGCTGTTTTTT | CAISEPPGELFF